Reported below is one T cell receptor beta chain. No antigen is known for it. The record has no base qualities; no much larger clone is one base away. This sample stems from a study of vaccination effects on CD4 cells after COVID-19 (dated by TCRdb to the early 2020s). Background on the whole study: Across the study, the median time from the second dose to post-vaccine sampling was 72 days (range 14 to 241). The study compared SARS-CoV-2 spike-specific CD4+ TCR repertoires before and after mRNA vaccination in COVID-19 convalescent patients and infection-naive vaccine recipients. The full study included ten to eleven COVID-19 convalescent patients and several SARS-CoV-2-naive healthy vaccine recipients. In the study, cultures from other donors were sequenced using the Oncomine TCR Beta short-read assay on an Illumina iSeq 100.

General findings and caveats noted by the study authors: Among healthy vaccine recipients, nearly all vaccine-induced clones were SARS-CoV-2 mono-reactive, and only 1 of 255 was cross-reactive with common cold coronaviruses. The study was limited by a small number of convalescent patients and lacked early post-infection timepoints. At late post-vaccination timepoints, both infection-induced and vaccine-induced clones showed marked clonal contraction, consistent with waning T cell responses.

CDR1 and CDR2 are drawn from the germline V gene: SGHAT, FQNNGV. At the junction V is shortened by 5 bases and J by 8 bases, with 18 bases in between. From cysteine to phenylalanine, the CDR3 is 14 amino acids long. CDR3 DNA only is kept here, 42 bases in frame from base 1. To identify antigen-specific CD4+ T cell clonotypes by their expansion, the ViraFEST assay first stimulated PBMC with viral peptide pools and then applied TCR sequencing. After more than 9 days of culture, CD4+ T cells were isolated with the EasySep CD4+ T cell isolation kit. Two doses of either the BNT162b2 or the mRNA-1273 mRNA SARS-CoV-2 vaccine were administered to participants. Healthy vaccine recipients had no prior SARS-CoV-2 infection, confirmed by negative nucleocapsid antibodies before and after vaccination. A few million PBMC per well were cultured with roughly 10 ug/ml peptides in IMDM containing about 5% human AB serum, approximately 10 IU/ml IL-2 and gentamicin. Half of the culture medium was replaced with fresh IL-2-containing medium on days 3 and 7. Each peptide stimulation condition was cultured in triplicate wells unless otherwise noted. PBMC were separated from whole blood using Ficoll-Paque Plus gradient centrifugation and were then either cryopreserved at -140C or used fresh. The spike proteins of SARS-CoV-2 and of the common cold coronaviruses HCoV-NL63, HCoV-OC43 and HCoV-229E were spanned by overlapping peptide pools. Genomic DNA was extracted from cultured CD4+ T cells with the QIAamp micro DNA kit.

Library prep was done by the immunoSEQ multiplex PCR assay. DNA from the cultured, isolated CD4+ T cells was subjected to TCR beta CDR3 sequencing. Per the original workflow: Non-productive TCR sequences were removed and reads were trimmed to the CDR3 region, keeping CDR3s of at least 7 amino acids. The MANAFEST web app was used to pick out antigen-specific clonotypes by comparing their expansion in peptide wells with that in reference cultures. To be called positive, a clone needed expansion at FDR<0.05 compared with the reference and with all other wells, an odds ratio greater than 5, and a frequency greater than 0.1% in two replicate wells. A clonotype was called cross-reactive if it was significantly expanded both in SARS-CoV-2 spike wells and in at least one common cold coronavirus spike condition. CDR3 similarity was assessed by Levenshtein distance with the stringdist R package, and unrooted trees were built with ape in R 3.6.1. What TCRdb holds here is the immuneACCESS table cut down to in-frame rearrangements. Part of the clones is not present; checked against another copy, under half of the missing clones reflect an unresolved V gene, and the others are unexplained. For V, J and clone size, that table is used; D and trimming come from the DNA. The sample table shows 20,000 to 30,000 clones, and almost 70% are seen once. Approximately 8.3% of the sample is in the top ten clones.

The receptor chain draws on TRBV11-2 and TRBJ1-1; a tentative D match to TRBD1 spans 6 bases. The sequencing used CD4+ T cells from PBMCs cultured with SARS-CoV-2 spike peptides, collected after COVID-19 vaccination. The cell subset or site label corresponds to: SARS-CoV-2 spike overlapping peptide pool stimulation. The source is a human donor who received a COVID-19 vaccine. The DNA sequence is as follows: TGTGCCAGCAGCCCGACGGGGGGCCCCGGGGAAGCTTTCTTT. This codes for CASSPTGGPGEAFF.